The 28 T cell receptor beta chains below all came from one sample that was sequenced in a study of early T cells in non-severe SARS-CoV-2 infection. TCRdb called the 5' RACE reads again in MiXCR, with one record for every CDR3 protein. The profile shows around 66,000 distinct CDR3 sequences, over 10% of them singletons. Sequenced: whole blood. The receptor set was obtained from an adult who was a healthcare worker with PCR-confirmed SARS-CoV-2 infection or an uninfected control (not recorded which).

The table lists this clonotype with a few counts. One end of the junction varies from germline; a read error may be responsible. The genes are TRBV29-1 and TRBJ2-7, with a possible D match to TRBD1 (5 bases). Germline V gene lookup returns CDR1 SQVTM and CDR2 ANQGSEA. CDR3 size: 8 residues. In DNA form, the CDR3 reads TGCAGCGTTGCCAGCAGGGTATTC. It translates to CSVASRVF.

J is TRBJ1-2 and V is TRBV3-1; 7 nucleotides line up with TRBD1. The CDR3 length is 12 residues. Germline CDR1 reads LGHDT; CDR2 reads YNNKEL (reference sequence). After removal of 2 bases from V and 8 bases from J, the junction contained 2 bases not matched to a gene. The CDR3 loop reads CASSQTGEGYTF. In nucleotides, the CDR3 is TGTGCCAGCAGCCAAACAGGGGAAGGCTACACCTTC. Full variable domain (remainder filled in from reference TRBV3-1 and TRBJ1-2): DTAVSQTPKYLVTQMGNDKSIKCEQNLGHDTMYWYKQDSKKFLKIMFSYNNKELIINETVPNRFSPKSPDKAHLNLHINSLELGDSAVYFCASSQTGEGYTFGSGTRLTVV.

This clonotype showed up just a few times. The rearrangement links TRBV7-9 to TRBJ1-2; a weak D match, TRBD1 (5 bases). CDR1 is SEHNR, CDR2 FQNEAQ, per germline (reference sequence). The CDR3 loop spans 13 amino acids. Trimming removed 0 bases from V and 5 bases from J, with 7 bases in between. CDR3 region: CASSLARGYGYTF. For the CDR3, the DNA is TGTGCCAGCAGCTTAGCGCGGGGGTATGGCTACACCTTC.

This clonotype was observed a few times. The genes are TRBV29-1 and TRBJ1-5, with 8 bases identical to TRBD1. The CDR3 runs to 14 residues. CDR1 is SQVTM, CDR2 ANQGSEA, per germline. V lost 4 bases, J lost 7 bases, and 9 bases stayed unmatched. The CDR3 DNA follows: TGCAGCGTTGCTGAACAGGGGGTCGGACAGCCCCAGCATTTT. Protein sequence: CSVAEQGVGQPQHF.

This clonotype was seen many times. The chain recombines TRBV10-3 with TRBJ2-7; D is unclear. Per germline, CDR1 ENHRY and CDR2 SYGVKD. V was pared by 2 bases and J by 4 bases, with 12 bases between. The CDR3 is made up of 14 amino acids. The CDR3: CAISEVAEVYEQYF. The CDR3 nucleotides read TGTGCCATCAGTGAGGTGGCAGAAGTATACGAGCAGTACTTC.

Comment on this clonotype: This CDR3 fails to terminate in the conserved phenylalanine or tryptophan, so it likely reflects a read error. The chain joins TRBV3-1 to TRBJ2-7; 8 nucleotides match TRBD1. The CDR3 is made up of 14 amino acids. Germline V gene data show CDR1 as LGHDT and CDR2 as YNNKEL (reference sequence). The J segment lost 2 bases and the V segment lost 7 bases, leaving 7 bases of the junction unmatched. CDR3 sequence reads: CASTLGQVAYEQYL. DNA for the CDR3: TGTGCCAGCACCCTGGGACAGGTGGCCTACGAGCAGTACCTC.

The sample holds a few counts of this clonotype. CDR3 sequence: CASSSIQGKVNQPQHF. CDR3 DNA: TGTGCCAGCAGTTCGATTCAGGGTAAGGTGAATCAGCCCCAGCATTTT. This chain links TRBV6-2 or TRBV6-3 with TRBJ1-5; D is perhaps TRBD1 (5 bases). The CDR3 contains 16 residues. Trimming left V 4 bases short and J 4 bases short, with 17 bases between. Germline V gene lookup returns CDR1 MNHEY and CDR2 SVGEGT.

The chain couples TRBV9 to TRBJ2-7, with D possibly being TRBD1 (6 bases). Germline CDR1 SGDLS, CDR2 YYNGEE. Trimming left V 1 base short and J 3 bases short, with 11 bases between. This CDR3 comprises 14 residues. The CDR3 DNA reads TGTGCCAGCAGCGTAAGACAGGATCGCTACGAGCAGTACTTC. Protein sequence: CASSVRQDRYEQYF.

The chain couples TRBV10-3 to TRBJ1-1; possible D gene TRBD1, 6 bases. Trimming left V 3 bases short and J 7 bases short, with 12 bases between. This CDR3 spans 13 amino acids. CDR1 is ENHRY, CDR2 SYGVKD, per germline. The CDR3 here is CAISDRGRSEAFF. The CDR3 bases are TGTGCCATCAGTGACAGGGGTCGGAGTGAAGCTTTCTTT.

This clonotype was observed many times. The V call is TRBV7-3, the J call TRBJ2-2, with 10 bases fitting TRBD2. V lost 6 bases to trimming and J lost 7 bases; unmatched junction nucleotides: 5. The CDR3 is made up of 14 amino acids. CDR1 is SGHTA, CDR2 FQGTGA, per germline. The CDR3 DNA reads TGTGCCAGCAGTCTAGCGGGAGTTGGCGGGGAGCTGTTTTTT. It is translated as CASSLAGVGGELFF.

V and J are TRBV7-8 and TRBJ1-2, with a weak D call TRBD1 (5 bases). Per germline, CDR1 SGHVS and CDR2 FQNEAQ. V lost 2 bases to trimming and J lost 8 bases, with 9 bases between them. This CDR3 is built from 12 residues. The CDR3 coding sequence is TGTGCCAGCAGCTTAACATGGGACGGCTACACCTTC. This translates into CASSLTWDGYTF.

Ten or more counts support this clonotype. The rearrangement joins TRBV2 to TRBJ1-5; D call uncertain. This CDR3 spans 18 amino acids. Germline-derived CDR1 and CDR2 are SNHLY and FYNNEI. V was shortened by 2 bases and J by 2 bases, with 19 bases between the two germline ends. The CDR3 loop reads CASSEIWAVTGGNQPQHF. CDR3 coding DNA: TGTGCCAGCAGTGAAATTTGGGCTGTCACTGGGGGCAATCAGCCCCAGCATTTT.

This clonotype was picked up many times. V gene TRBV29-1 combines with J gene TRBJ2-7, with TRBD2 as a possible D gene (5 bases). Germline CDR1 is SQVTM and CDR2 is ANQGSEA. The CDR3 sequence is 13 residues long. The ends were cut back, 7 bases at V and 6 bases at J, with 19 bases in the middle. The chain's CDR3 is CSAEVILGGEQYF. The CDR3 nucleotides read TGCAGCGCGGAGGTTATCCTCGGCGGCGAGCAGTACTTC.

This clonotype was seen many times. The genes are TRBV10-3 and TRBJ2-7; 10 bases agree with TRBD2. CDR1 ENHRY and CDR2 SYGVKD come from the germline V gene. This CDR3 comprises 16 residues. V lost 4 bases and J lost 2; bases outside the gene matches: 8. The CDR3 nucleotides read TGTGCCATCAGTGGACTAGCGGGTGATAGAGCCTACGAGCAGTACTTC. Amino acids: CAISGLAGDRAYEQYF.

This chain uses TRBV4-3 with TRBJ2-7, with a possible D match to TRBD1 (5 bases). V was pared by 3 bases and J by 5 bases, with 8 bases between. Per germline, CDR1 LGHNA and CDR2 YSLEER. CDR3 length: 12 residues. This CDR3 reads CASSHPGNEQYF. As DNA, the CDR3 is TGCGCCAGCAGCCATCCAGGGAACGAGCAGTACTTC.

The V gene is TRBV28, the J gene TRBJ1-1; D is uncertain. With 8 bases removed from V and 6 bases from J, the gap between germline ends came to 10 bases. The CDR3 is 11 amino acids. Germline V gives CDR1 MDHEN, CDR2 SYDVKM. Written as DNA, the CDR3 is TGTGCCAGCTTCCGCTCAGCTGAAGCTTTCTTT. Residues: CASFRSAEAFF.

V is TRBV7-2 and J is TRBJ2-5; 7 bases map to TRBD1. Germline V CDR1 and CDR2: SGHTA, FQGNSA. The CDR3 consists of 14 residues. V trimming: 3 bases; J trimming: 5 bases; junction bases outside the gene matches: 6. In DNA, the CDR3 is TGTGCCAGCAGCTTTTCTCCCAGGGGGGAGACCCAGTACTTC. Encoded protein: CASSFSPRGETQYF.

This chain uses TRBV20-1 with TRBJ2-1; 7 bases are a match to TRBD1. CDR3 length: 16 residues. V gave up 5 bases and J gave up 7 bases; unmatched junction bases: 17. Germline V gene data show CDR1 as DFQATT and CDR2 as SNEGSKA (reference sequence). The CDR3 DNA follows: TGCAGTGCTTCCAAAATCCCCGGGACAGTGGGGAATGAGCAGTTCTTC. Protein: CSASKIPGTVGNEQFF.

The V gene is TRBV20-1, the J gene TRBJ1-2; TRBD1 aligns across 8 bases. The germline V gene has CDR1 DFQATT and CDR2 SNEGSKA (reference sequence). The CDR3 runs 13 residues. Germline trimming cut 7 bases from V and 0 bases from J; bases unmatched to any gene: 4. The CDR3 loop is CSVWTGTNYGYTF. CDR3 DNA: TGCAGTGTCTGGACAGGGACTAACTATGGCTACACCTTC.

This clonotype was counted between two and nine times. The chain couples TRBV4-3 to TRBJ1-1, with a possible D match to TRBD1 (5 bases). The CDR3 runs to 14 residues. V was trimmed by 0 bases and J by 7 bases, leaving 12 bases between them. Looked up from germline, CDR1 is LGHNA and CDR2 is YSLEER. The CDR3 reads CASSQDFGGGEAFF. The CDR3 bases are TGCGCCAGCAGCCAAGATTTTGGGGGAGGTGAAGCTTTCTTT.

This clonotype was found many times. The chain is built from TRBV28 and TRBJ1-1; D may be TRBD1 (6 bases). This CDR3 has 12 amino acids. V lost 4 bases, J lost 8 bases, and 11 bases lay in between. Germline CDR1 is MDHEN and CDR2 is SYDVKM. CDR3 sequence (DNA): TGTGCCAGCAGTTATGGACAGTACGAAGCTTTCTTT. It yields the protein CASSYGQYEAFF.

This clonotype came up a few times. J is TRBJ2-5 and V is TRBV20-1; TRBD2 matches at 16 bases. J gave up 1 base and V 4 bases, and 6 bases lay outside the gene matches. Germline CDR1 reads DFQATT; CDR2 reads SNEGSKA (reference sequence). The CDR3 spans 17 residues. The CDR3 reads CSATGLAGGPVQETQYF. CDR3 coding DNA: TGCAGTGCTACGGGACTAGCGGGAGGGCCGGTCCAAGAGACCCAGTACTTC.

The chain combines TRBV6-2 or TRBV6-3 with TRBJ2-7; a possible D gene is TRBD2 (5 bases). V lost 4 bases and J 4 bases, leaving 14 bases between the germline ends. Germline V gives CDR1 MNHEY, CDR2 SVGEGT. This CDR3 comprises 14 residues. The chain's CDR3 is CASSLGSRDYEQYF. DNA for the CDR3: TGTGCCAGCAGTTTGGGTTCCCGGGATTACGAGCAGTACTTC.

The CDR3 protein is CASSFIGAVTGELFF. In DNA form, the CDR3 reads TGTGCCAGCAGTTTTATAGGGGCGGTCACCGGGGAGCTGTTTTTT. The genes are TRBV12-3 or TRBV12-4 and TRBJ2-2, with D perhaps matching TRBD1 (5 bases). Trimming left V 3 bases short and J 4 bases short, with 12 bases between. The CDR3 length is 15 residues.

This clonotype was counted many times. This chain connects TRBV5-6 to TRBJ1-2, with D perhaps TRBD1 (5 bases). Deletions cut 4 bases from V and 2 bases from J, with 15 bases between. The CDR3 has 15 amino acids. CDR1 and CDR2 from the germline V gene are SGHDT and YYEEEE. The DNA for the CDR3 is TGTGCCAGCAGCATCGACAGCGTAAGCAACTATGGCTACACCTTC. It specifies CASSIDSVSNYGYTF. The full variable domain, with the rest looked up from reference TRBV5-6 and TRBJ1-2, is DAGVTQSPTHLIKTRGQQVTLRCSPKSGHDTVSWYQQALGQGPQFIFQYYEEEERQRGNFPDRFSGHQFPNYSSELNVNALLLGDSALYLCASSIDSVSNYGYTFGSGTRLTVV.

This clonotype was seen only a few times. The chain has TRBV9 and TRBJ2-5; TRBD2 aligns across 8 bases. V was pared by 0 bases and J by 8 bases, with 9 bases of the junction left unmatched. Germline CDR1 and CDR2: SGDLS and YYNGEE. The CDR3 is 15 residues long. DNA of the CDR3: TGTGCCAGCAGCGTAGCTCTAGCGGGCAGCGGAACCCAGTACTTC. As protein: CASSVALAGSGTQYF.

This clonotype showed up many times. The V gene is TRBV5-1, the J gene TRBJ2-7, with D unclear. The germline V gene encodes CDR1 SGHRS and CDR2 YFSETQ. The CDR3 is made up of 14 amino acids. V lost 1 base to trimming and J lost 0 bases, with 8 bases between them. CDR3 in amino acids: CASSLIGNSYEQYF. The DNA of the CDR3 is TGCGCCAGCAGCTTGATAGGCAACTCCTACGAGCAGTACTTC.

As regards this clonotype: One end of the junction is discordant with germline, which a read error may explain. The chain carries TRBV4-1 and TRBJ2-1, with TRBD2 identical over 9 bases. The germline gives CDR1 MGHRA, CDR2 YSYEKL. This CDR3 is built from 14 residues. CDR3 sequence (DNA): TGCGCCAGCAGCCAAGAAGGGGCGGGAGGGTTTTACCTCTTC. Translated: CASSQEGAGGFYLF.